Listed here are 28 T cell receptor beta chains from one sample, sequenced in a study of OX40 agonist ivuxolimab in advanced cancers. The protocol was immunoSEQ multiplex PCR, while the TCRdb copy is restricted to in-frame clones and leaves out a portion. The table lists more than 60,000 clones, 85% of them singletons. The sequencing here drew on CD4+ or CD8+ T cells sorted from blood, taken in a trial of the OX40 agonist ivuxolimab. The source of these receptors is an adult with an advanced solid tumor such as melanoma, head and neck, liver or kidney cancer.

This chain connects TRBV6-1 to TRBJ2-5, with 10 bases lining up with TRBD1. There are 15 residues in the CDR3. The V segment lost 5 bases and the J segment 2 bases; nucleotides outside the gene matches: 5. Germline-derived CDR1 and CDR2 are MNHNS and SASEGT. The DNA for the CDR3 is TGTGCCAGCAGTTGGACAGGGGGGCCTCAAGAGACCCAGTACTTC. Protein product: CASSWTGGPQETQYF.

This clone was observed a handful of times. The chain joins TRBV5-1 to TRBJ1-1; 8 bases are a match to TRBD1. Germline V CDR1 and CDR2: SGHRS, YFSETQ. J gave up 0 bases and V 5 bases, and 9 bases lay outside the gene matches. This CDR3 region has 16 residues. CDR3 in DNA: TGCGCCAGCAGGGATCAAATGACAGGGGTGAACACTGAAGCTTTCTTT. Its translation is CASRDQMTGVNTEAFF.

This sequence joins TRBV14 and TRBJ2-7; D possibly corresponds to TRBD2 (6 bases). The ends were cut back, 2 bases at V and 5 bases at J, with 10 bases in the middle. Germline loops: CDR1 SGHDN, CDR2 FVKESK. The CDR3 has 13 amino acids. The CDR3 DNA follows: TGTGCCAGCAGCCAATGGGGGGTGGACGAGCAGTACTTC. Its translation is CASSQWGVDEQYF.

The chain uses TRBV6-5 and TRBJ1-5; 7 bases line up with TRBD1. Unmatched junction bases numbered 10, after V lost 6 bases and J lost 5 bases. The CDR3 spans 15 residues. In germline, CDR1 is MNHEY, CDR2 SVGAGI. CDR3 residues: CASSQAGQTYQPQHF. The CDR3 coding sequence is TGTGCCAGCAGCCAGGCGGGACAGACTTATCAGCCCCAGCATTTT.

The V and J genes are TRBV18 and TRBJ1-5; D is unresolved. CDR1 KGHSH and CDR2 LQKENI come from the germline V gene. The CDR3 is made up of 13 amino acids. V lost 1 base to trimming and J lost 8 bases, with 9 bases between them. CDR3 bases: TGTGCCAGCTCACCACGAGAGAGGGAGCCCCAGCATTTT. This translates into CASSPREREPQHF. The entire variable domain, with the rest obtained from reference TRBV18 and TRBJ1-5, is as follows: NAGVMQNPRHLVRRRGQEARLRCSPMKGHSHVYWYRQLPEEGLKFMVYLQKENIIDESGMPKERFSAEFPKEGPSILRIQQVVRGDSAAYFCASSPREREPQHFGDGTRLSIL.

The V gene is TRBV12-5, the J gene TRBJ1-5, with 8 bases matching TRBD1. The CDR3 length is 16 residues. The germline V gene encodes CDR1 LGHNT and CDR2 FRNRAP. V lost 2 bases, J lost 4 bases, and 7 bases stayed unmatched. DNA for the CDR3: TGTGCTAGTGGTTTGTACCAGGGGGCGGGTAATCAGCCCCAGCATTTT. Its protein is CASGLYQGAGNQPQHF.

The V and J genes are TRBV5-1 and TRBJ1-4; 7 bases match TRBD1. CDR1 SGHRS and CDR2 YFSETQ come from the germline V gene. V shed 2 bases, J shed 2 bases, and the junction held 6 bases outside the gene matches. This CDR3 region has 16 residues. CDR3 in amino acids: CASSLIPGQTNEKLFF. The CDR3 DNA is TGCGCCAGCAGCTTAATACCGGGACAGACTAATGAAAAACTGTTTTTT.

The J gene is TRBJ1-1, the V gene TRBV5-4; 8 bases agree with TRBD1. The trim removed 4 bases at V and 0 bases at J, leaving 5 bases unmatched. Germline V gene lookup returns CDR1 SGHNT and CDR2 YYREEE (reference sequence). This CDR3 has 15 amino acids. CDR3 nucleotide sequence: TGTGCCAGCAGCGCCCGACAGGGGATGAACACTGAAGCTTTCTTT. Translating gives CASSARQGMNTEAFF.

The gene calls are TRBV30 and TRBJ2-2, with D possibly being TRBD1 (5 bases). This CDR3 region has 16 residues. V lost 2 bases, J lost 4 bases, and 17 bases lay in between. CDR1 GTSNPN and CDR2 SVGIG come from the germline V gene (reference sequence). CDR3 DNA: TGTGCCTGGAGTACAACGCGAGACAGCAGCACCGGGGAGCTGTTTTTT. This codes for CAWSTTRDSSTGELFF.

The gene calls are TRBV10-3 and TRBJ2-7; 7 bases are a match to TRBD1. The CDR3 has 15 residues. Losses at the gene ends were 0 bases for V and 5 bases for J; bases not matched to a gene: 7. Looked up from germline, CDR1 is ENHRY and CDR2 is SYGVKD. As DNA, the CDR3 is TGTGCCATCAGTGAGTCTCCTAGACAGGGCGACGAGCAGTACTTC. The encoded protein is CAISESPRQGDEQYF.

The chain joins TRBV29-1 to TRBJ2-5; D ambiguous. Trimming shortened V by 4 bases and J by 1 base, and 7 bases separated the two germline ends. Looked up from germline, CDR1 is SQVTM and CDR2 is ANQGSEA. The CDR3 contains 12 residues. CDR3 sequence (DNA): TGCAGCGTTGGAGGCAGCCAAGAGACCCAGTACTTC. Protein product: CSVGGSQETQYF.

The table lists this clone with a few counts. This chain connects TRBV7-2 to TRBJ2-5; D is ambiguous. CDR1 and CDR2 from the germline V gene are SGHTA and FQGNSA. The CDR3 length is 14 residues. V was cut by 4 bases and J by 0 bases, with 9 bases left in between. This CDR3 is CASSSLGYQETQYF. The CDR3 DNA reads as TGTGCCAGCAGCTCCCTGGGGTACCAAGAGACCCAGTACTTC.

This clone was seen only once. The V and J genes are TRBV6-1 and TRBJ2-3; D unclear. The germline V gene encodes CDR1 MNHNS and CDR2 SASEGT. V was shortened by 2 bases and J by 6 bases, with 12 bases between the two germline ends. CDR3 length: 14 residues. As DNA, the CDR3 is TGTGCCAGCAGTGAACGCGGCCTCCCCGATACGCAGTATTTT. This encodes CASSERGLPDTQYF.

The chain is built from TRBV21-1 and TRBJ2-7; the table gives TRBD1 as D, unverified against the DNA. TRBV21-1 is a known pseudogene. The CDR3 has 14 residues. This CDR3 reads CASSKVSRGYEQYF. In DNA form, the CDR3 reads TGTGCCAGCAGCAAAGTTTCCAGGGGCTACGAGCAGTACTTC.

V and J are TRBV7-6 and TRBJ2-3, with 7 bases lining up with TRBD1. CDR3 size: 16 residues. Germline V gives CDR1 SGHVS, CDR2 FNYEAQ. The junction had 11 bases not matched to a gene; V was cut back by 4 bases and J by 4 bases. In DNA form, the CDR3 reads TGTGCCAGCAGCTCACGCCGGACAGGTATCGCAGATACGCAGTATTTT. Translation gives CASSSRRTGIADTQYF.

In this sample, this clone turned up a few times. The chain's CDR3 is CASSARGDGEKLFF. For the CDR3, the DNA is TGTGCCAGCAGCGCACGCGGAGATGGGGAAAAACTGTTTTTT. J is TRBJ1-4 and V is TRBV7-2, with no clear D. Germline values: CDR1 SGHTA, CDR2 FQGNSA. V was trimmed by 5 bases and J by 8 bases, leaving 15 bases between them. The CDR3 spans 14 residues.

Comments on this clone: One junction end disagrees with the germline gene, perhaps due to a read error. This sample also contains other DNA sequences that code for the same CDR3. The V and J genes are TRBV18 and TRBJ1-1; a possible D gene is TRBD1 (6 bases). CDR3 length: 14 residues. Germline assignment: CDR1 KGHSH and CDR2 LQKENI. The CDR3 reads CASSAGARNTEAFF. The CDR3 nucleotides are TGTGCCAGCTCAGCGGGGGCCCGAAACACTGAAGCCTTCTTT. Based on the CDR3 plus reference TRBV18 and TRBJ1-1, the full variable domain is NAGVMQNPRHLVRRRGQEARLRCSPMKGHSHVYWYRQLPEEGLKFMVYLQKENIIDESGMPKERFSAEFPKEGPSILRIQQVVRGDSAAYFCASSAGARNTEAFFGQGTRLTVV.

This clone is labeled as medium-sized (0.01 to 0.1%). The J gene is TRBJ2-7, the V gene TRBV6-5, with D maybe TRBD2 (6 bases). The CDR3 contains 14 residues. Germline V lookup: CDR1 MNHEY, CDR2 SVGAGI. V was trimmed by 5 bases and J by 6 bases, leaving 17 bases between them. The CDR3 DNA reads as TGTGCCAGCAGTCCCCGGGCCCTGGGAGGCGAGCAGTACTTC. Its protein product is CASSPRALGGEQYF.

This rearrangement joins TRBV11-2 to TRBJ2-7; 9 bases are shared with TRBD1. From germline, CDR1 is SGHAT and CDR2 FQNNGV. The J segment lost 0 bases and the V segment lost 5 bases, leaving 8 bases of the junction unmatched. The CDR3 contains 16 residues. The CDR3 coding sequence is TGTGCCAGCAGCCCAGCCGGGACAGGGAGCTCCTACGAGCAGTACTTC. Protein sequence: CASSPAGTGSSYEQYF.

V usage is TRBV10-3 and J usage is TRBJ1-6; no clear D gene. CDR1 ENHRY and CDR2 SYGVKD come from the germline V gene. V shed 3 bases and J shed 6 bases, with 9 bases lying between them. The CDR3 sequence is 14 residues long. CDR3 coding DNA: TGTGCCATCAGTGACCCCACCCTTAATTCACCCCTCCACTTT. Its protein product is CAISDPTLNSPLHF.

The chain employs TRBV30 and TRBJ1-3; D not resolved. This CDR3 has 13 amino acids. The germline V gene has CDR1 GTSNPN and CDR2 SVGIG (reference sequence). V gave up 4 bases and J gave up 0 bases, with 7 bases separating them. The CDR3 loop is CAWNSFSGNTIYF. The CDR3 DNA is TGTGCCTGGAATAGCTTCTCTGGAAACACCATATATTTT.

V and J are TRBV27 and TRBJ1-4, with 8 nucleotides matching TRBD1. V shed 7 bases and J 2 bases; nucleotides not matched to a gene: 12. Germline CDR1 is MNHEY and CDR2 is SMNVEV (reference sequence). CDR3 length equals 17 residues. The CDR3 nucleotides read TGTGCCAGCAAAACGACAGGGGTTCTGTATACTAATGAAAAACTGTTTTTT. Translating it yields CASKTTGVLYTNEKLFF. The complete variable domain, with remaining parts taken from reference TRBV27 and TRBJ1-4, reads EAQVTQNPRYLITVTGKKLTVTCSQNMNHEYMSWYRQDPGLGLRQIYYSMNVEVTDKGDVPEGYKVSRKEKRNFPLILESPSPNQTSLYFCASKTTGVLYTNEKLFFGSGTQLSVL.

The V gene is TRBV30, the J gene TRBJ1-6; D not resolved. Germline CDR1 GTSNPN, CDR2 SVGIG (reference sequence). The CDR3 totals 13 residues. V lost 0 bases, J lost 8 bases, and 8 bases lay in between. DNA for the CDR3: TGTGCCTGGAGTGTACTGGCGGATTCACCCCTCCACTTT. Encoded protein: CAWSVLADSPLHF.

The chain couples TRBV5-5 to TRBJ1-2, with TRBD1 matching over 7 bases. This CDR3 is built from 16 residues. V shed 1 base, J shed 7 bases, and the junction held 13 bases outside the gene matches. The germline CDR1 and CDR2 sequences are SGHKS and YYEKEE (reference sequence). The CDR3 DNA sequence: TGTGCCAGCAGCTTGAGGCAGGGGGAACTCTATACTGGCTACACCTTC. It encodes CASSLRQGELYTGYTF.

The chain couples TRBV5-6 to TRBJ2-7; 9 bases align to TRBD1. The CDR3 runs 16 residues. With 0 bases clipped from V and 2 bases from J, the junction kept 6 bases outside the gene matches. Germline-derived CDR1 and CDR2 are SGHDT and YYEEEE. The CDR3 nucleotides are TGTGCCAGCAGCTTGGTACCGGGACAGGGAGCCTACGAGCAGTACTTC. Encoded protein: CASSLVPGQGAYEQYF.

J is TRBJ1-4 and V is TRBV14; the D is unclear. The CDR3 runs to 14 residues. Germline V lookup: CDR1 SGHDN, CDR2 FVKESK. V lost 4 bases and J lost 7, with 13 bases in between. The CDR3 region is CASSRTAIGEKLFF. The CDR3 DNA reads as TGTGCCAGCAGCCGGACGGCCATTGGTGAAAAACTGTTTTTT. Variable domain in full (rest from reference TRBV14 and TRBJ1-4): EAGVTQFPSHSVIEKGQTVTLRCDPISGHDNLYWYRRVMGKEIKFLLHFVKESKQDESGMPNNRFLAERTGGTYSTLKVQPAELEDSGVYFCASSRTAIGEKLFFGSGTQLSVL.

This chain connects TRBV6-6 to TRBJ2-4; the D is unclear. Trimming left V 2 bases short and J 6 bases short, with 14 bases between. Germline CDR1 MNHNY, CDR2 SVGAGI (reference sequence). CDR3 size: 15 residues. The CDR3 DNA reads TGTGCCAGCAGTTACGGGTCTCAACCGGGAAACATTCAGTACTTC. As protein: CASSYGSQPGNIQYF.

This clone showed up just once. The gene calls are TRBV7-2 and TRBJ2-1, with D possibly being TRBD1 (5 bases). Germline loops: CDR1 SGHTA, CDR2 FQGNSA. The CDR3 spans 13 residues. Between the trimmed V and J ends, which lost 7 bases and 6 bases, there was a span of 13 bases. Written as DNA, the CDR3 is TGTGCCAGCACCACTGTTGGGGCCAATGAGCAGTTCTTC. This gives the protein CASTTVGANEQFF.